This TCR beta chain was profiled in a study of T cell repertoires in ileal Crohn's disease (dated by TCRdb to between 2017 and 2020). Study-level background: At the time of surgery, 30% to 45% of patients were active smokers, and the median duration of disease was 6.5 to 8.5 years. A Rutgeerts score higher than i0 was the definition used for endoscopic postoperative recurrence. All patients had surgery for a complication: stricturing disease in about 60% and penetrating disease in roughly 39%. M0 samples were biopsies from the inflamed portion of the ileum in the surgical resection specimen. The study was conducted in parallel with a multicentre cohort that was designed to identify predictors of early endoscopic recurrence following ileocolonic resection. The study sequenced approximately 150 mucosal samples from roughly 60 patients, taken at several locations on the surgical specimen and at postoperative endoscopy. The TCR repertoire was analysed in over 50 patients with Crohn's disease drawn from a prospective multicentre cohort. For commercial TCRB immunosequencing, about 500 nanograms of biopsy DNA were submitted for each sample. About half of the patients received postoperative therapy: about a dozen received thiopurines and 15 to 20 received anti-TNF agents. Overall results and qualifications from the work: A significantly higher proportion of clonal expansions was observed in active smokers at surgery than in non-smokers (roughly 27% vs 19%, p=0.02). Compared with CD4 T cells, sorted CD8 T cells held more high-frequency clones, which suggests that the mucosal expansions were mostly CD8. Endoscopic recurrence was linked to a higher percentage of high-frequency clones at surgery, and recurrence occurred in every patient whose clonality exceeded 26.8% (18/57). Mucosal CD4 and CD8 T cells were sorted and sequenced only in a subgroup of patients, whose size was not stated.

The CDR3 spans 14 residues, from the cysteine through the phenylalanine. The DNA shown is the 42-base CDR3, in frame from base 1. Looking up the germline V gene yields CDR1 SGHRS and CDR2 YFSETQ. The V end gives up 4 bases and the J end 1 base, leaving 4 bases in the junction not matched to a gene. Library preparation employed the immunoSEQ multiplex PCR assay. CDR3 regions were amplified from genomic DNA by Adaptive Biotechnology using a two-step, amplification bias-controlled multiplex PCR. The first PCR used primers for every V and J gene segment; the second PCR added barcodes and Illumina adapters. CDR3 libraries were sequenced on an Illumina instrument. On the study's bioinformatics: Vendor-provided pipelines were combined with custom analysis of raw data in R/Bioconductor under R version 3.3.0. Clonality, which ranges from 0 to 1, was calculated as the inverse of the normalised Shannon entropy across all productive clones. The repertoire share taken up by the top 100 clones defined high-frequency clones, and only clones that passed a 95% confidence test were kept. Repertoire diversity was measured with the Simpson index, and overlap between samples was measured with the Morisita-Horn index. TCRdb mirrors the immuneACCESS table, restricted to in-frame sequences. Some clones are absent from its copies; in checked studies, under half trace to an unresolved V gene, and the reason for the others is unknown. V, J and clone size reflect that table, while D and trimming were determined from the DNA. This sample comprises around 15,000 clones, 92% of them detected only once. The top ten hold approximately 7.1% of the sample.

The table lists this clone with a few counts. What antigen it recognizes has not been identified. The record has no base qualities; no much larger clone is one base away. The label giving this sample's time point can be read as: inflamed ileum from the surgical specimen. Adults with ileal or ileocolonic Crohn's disease for whom ileocolonic resection was indicated were considered eligible. Before DNA extraction, whole ileal mucosal biopsies were kept frozen at -80 degrees C. Genomic DNA was extracted from frozen whole biopsies using a TRizol-based method and was quantified with a NanoDrop 2000 spectrophotometer.

Sequenced input: ileal tissue. The chain links TRBV5-1 with TRBJ2-5, with 7 junctional bases fitting TRBD1. This TCR was recovered from an adult with Crohn's disease. The nucleotide sequence reads as follows: TGCGCCAGCAGCCCGGGACAGCCCCAAGAGACCCAGTACTTC. This codes for CASSPGQPQETQYF.